Listed below are T cell receptor beta chains from one sample, sequenced in a study of CD8 T cells in ankylosing spondylitis. TCRdb re-analysed the 5' RACE reads in MiXCR, keeping a single row per CDR3 protein. The sample records about 130,000 distinct CDR3 sequences, approximately 17% being singletons. Material: blood, either unsorted or a sorted T cell fraction (not recorded which). The source of these receptors is a male donor with ankylosing spondylitis. The CDR3 runs from the conserved cysteine through the conserved F or W. A D gene is named only where the DNA matches it firmly. A row's size may be missing; if present it is once, few, many or a size class.

d_gene	v_gene	j_gene	abundance	CDR3aa	CDR3nt
-	TRBV12-3/TRBV12-4	TRBJ1-2	few	CASSFQYANYGYTF	TGTGCCAGCAGTTTTCAGTACGCTAACTATGGCTACACCTTC
TRBD2	TRBV7-9	TRBJ2-7	few	CASSLGDPRLAGYEQYF	TGTGCCAGCAGCTTAGGGGACCCCCGACTAGCGGGCTACGAGCAGTACTTC
TRBD2	TRBV19	TRBJ2-1	-	CASSKETSGHNEQFF	TGTGCCAGCTCAAAGGAGACTAGCGGGCACAATGAGCAGTTCTTC
TRBD2	TRBV7-6	TRBJ2-7	-	CASSLEGSGRVEQYF	TGTGCCAGCAGCTTAGAGGGTAGCGGGAGGGTCGAGCAGTACTTC
TRBD1	TRBV9	TRBJ1-1	-	CASSVFTGQGEAFF	TGTGCCAGCAGCGTTTTTACGGGACAGGGGGAAGCTTTCTTT
TRBD1	TRBV4-3	TRBJ2-1	-	CASSQEGRTGGNEQFF	TGCGCCAGCAGCCAAGAGGGTAGGACAGGGGGGAATGAGCAGTTCTTC
-	TRBV5-4	TRBJ2-7	-	CASSSGHSYEQYF	TGTGCCAGCAGTTCTGGGCACTCCTACGAGCAGTACTTC
-	TRBV5-5	TRBJ2-2	once	CASSLSPSRTYTGELFF	TGTGCCAGCAGCTTGTCCCCGTCCCGAACTTACACCGGGGAGCTGTTTTTT
TRBD1	TRBV18	TRBJ1-6	many	CASSPGQGAASPLHF	TGTGCCAGCTCACCGGGACAGGGGGCGGCTTCACCCCTCCACTTT
-	TRBV29-1	TRBJ1-2	few	CSVVPLSGANGYTF	TGCAGCGTTGTCCCACTTTCCGGGGCCAATGGCTACACCTTC
TRBD1	TRBV29-1	TRBJ2-3	-	CSVEDRGQGLDTQYF	TGCAGCGTTGAAGATCGGGGACAGGGGCTTGATACGCAGTATTTT
-	TRBV27	TRBJ1-2	once	CATGGPLYGYTF	TGTGCCACCGGAGGGCCCCTCTATGGCTACACCTTC
TRBD2	TRBV7-9	TRBJ2-1	-	CASSLGGGSREGRPFF	TGTGCCAGCAGCCTCGGTGGAGGGTCGCGGGAGGGCCGTCCCTTCTTC
-	TRBV4-2	TRBJ1-5	few	CASSPGQNSNQPQHF	TGTGCCAGCAGCCCGGGACAAAATAGCAATCAGCCCCAGCATTTT
-	TRBV27	TRBJ2-4	few	CASSWGPKNIQYF	TGTGCCAGCAGTTGGGGCCCTAAAAACATTCAGTACTTC
-	TRBV12-3/TRBV12-4	TRBJ1-1	many	CASSSGAEAFF	TGTGCCAGCAGCTCAGGGGCTGAAGCTTTCTTT
TRBD1	TRBV27	TRBJ2-1	-	CASSSARDSSYNEQFF	TGTGCCAGCAGTTCCGCCCGGGACAGCTCCTACAATGAGCAGTTCTTC
-	TRBV6-1	TRBJ2-1	-	CASSDIWGSSYNEQFF	TGTGCCAGCAGTGACATATGGGGGAGCTCCTACAATGAGCAGTTCTTC
-	TRBV4-2	TRBJ1-1	-	CASSQAFKALNTEAFF	TGTGCCAGCAGCCAAGCATTCAAGGCATTGAACACTGAAGCTTTCTTT
-	TRBV2	TRBJ1-1	-	CASSDTPREAFF	TGTGCCAGCAGTGATACTCCCCGGGAAGCTTTCTTT
-	TRBV3-1	TRBJ2-5	-	CASSQGWETQYF	TGTGCCAGCAGCCAAGGTTGGGAGACCCAGTACTTC
-	TRBV24-1	TRBJ2-5	-	CATSDLRAVLEGEHQETQYF	TGTGCCACCAGTGATTTGCGGGCGGTTTTAGAAGGGGAACACCAAGAGACCCAGTACTTC
TRBD2	TRBV9	TRBJ2-1	-	CASSQGLAGSNEQFF	TGTGCCAGCAGCCAGGGACTAGCGGGAAGCAATGAGCAGTTCTTC